These 18 T cell receptor beta chains came from one sample sequenced in a study of shared clonotypes between healthy human individuals. Data came from immunoSEQ multiplex PCR; TCRdb stores just in-frame clones and leaves some out. The sample records more than 2 million clones, 95% being singletons. Sequencing input: naive CD4+ T cells sorted from blood. Stated subset: CD45RA+ positively selected. The receptors originated from a young man in good health.

The chain uses TRBV7-2 and TRBJ2-7; 7 nucleotides align to TRBD2. This CDR3 spans 15 amino acids. Germline CDR1 and CDR2: SGHTA and FQGNSA. V lost 3 bases to trimming and J lost 2 bases; unmatched junction nucleotides: 7. For the CDR3, the DNA is TGTGCCAGCAGCTTTGAGCGGGGTGCACCCTACGAGCAGTACTTC. Translating it yields CASSFERGAPYEQYF. Drawing the rest from reference TRBV7-2 and TRBJ2-7, the complete variable domain is GAGVSQSPSNKVTEKGKDVELRCDPISGHTALYWYRQSLGQGLEFLIYFQGNSAPDKSGLPSDRFSAERTGGSVSTLTIQRTQQEDSAVYLCASSFERGAPYEQYFGPGTRLTVT.

This clone was recorded only once. V gene TRBV5-8 combines with J gene TRBJ1-2; no firm D call. Germline values: CDR1 SGHTS, CDR2 YDEGEE. The CDR3 spans 13 residues. Trimming shortened V by 3 bases and J by 2 bases, and 8 bases separated the two germline ends. This chain's CDR3 is CASSWTQNYGYTF. CDR3 coding DNA: TGTGCCAGCAGCTGGACTCAGAACTATGGCTACACCTTC. Together with reference TRBV5-8 and TRBJ1-2, the CDR3 gives the full variable domain: EAGVTQSPTHLIKTRGQQATLRCSPISGHTSVYWYQQALGLGLQFLLWYDEGEERNRGNFPPRFSGRQFPNYSSELNVNALELEDSALYLCASSWTQNYGYTFGSGTRLTVV.

The CDR3 nucleotides read TGTGCCAGCAGTTTGGACAGGGTCTCTGGCTACACCTTC. Its protein product is CASSLDRVSGYTF. The chain couples TRBV27 to TRBJ1-2, with 8 bases fitting TRBD1. The CDR3 covers 13 residues. The germline V gene encodes CDR1 MNHEY and CDR2 SMNVEV (reference sequence). The junction had 4 bases not matched to a gene; V was cut back by 3 bases and J by 7 bases.

This clone was counted a single time. The chain uses TRBV6-6 and TRBJ1-1; 9 bases are a match to TRBD1. The trim removed 0 bases at V and 5 bases at J, leaving 7 bases unmatched. The CDR3 spans 16 residues. The germline gives CDR1 MNHNY, CDR2 SVGAGI (reference sequence). CDR3 in DNA: TGTGCCAGCAGTTACTCGGATCGGGGGACAGGGACTGAAGCTTTCTTT. Translation: CASSYSDRGTGTEAFF.

This clone was seen just once. The chain is built from TRBV5-4 and TRBJ2-5, with D tentatively TRBD2 (6 bases). Looked up from germline, CDR1 is SGHNT and CDR2 is YYREEE (reference sequence). The CDR3 is 15 residues long. Trimming took off 3 bases at V and 0 bases at J, with 12 bases between the two ends. DNA of the CDR3: TGTGCCAGCAGCTCGGGAGCCCGGTACCAAGAGACCCAGTACTTC. Translated, it gives CASSSGARYQETQYF. The whole variable domain, filled in from reference TRBV5-4 and TRBJ2-5, reads ETGVTQSPTHLIKTRGQQVTLRCSSQSGHNTVSWYQQALGQGPQFIFQYYREEENGRGNFPPRFSGLQFPNYSSELNVNALELDDSALYLCASSSGARYQETQYFGPGTRLLVL.

CDR3 in amino acids: CAISSGLKETQYF. The CDR3 nucleotides read TGTGCCATCAGCTCGGGACTTAAAGAGACCCAGTACTTC. The chain uses TRBV10-3 and TRBJ2-5, with D maybe TRBD2 (6 bases). The V end was cut by 6 bases, the J end by 3 bases, with 11 bases between. The CDR3 covers 13 residues. Germline-derived CDR1 and CDR2 are ENHRY and SYGVKD.

Points on this clone: This same CDR3 is encoded by further DNA sequences in the sample. This chain links TRBV2 with TRBJ2-5, with unresolved D. Germline-derived CDR1 and CDR2 are SNHLY and FYNNEI. V lost 4 bases and J 5 bases, leaving 8 bases between the germline ends. The length of the CDR3 is 12 residues. In nucleotides, the CDR3 is TGTGCCAGCAGTGTTGGGTGGGAGACCCAGTACTTC. Translation gives CASSVGWETQYF.

This clone is a singleton in its sample. This rearrangement joins TRBV30 to TRBJ1-2; D is perhaps TRBD1 (5 bases). V was cut by 0 bases and J by 0 bases, with 11 bases left in between. This CDR3 contains 15 residues. CDR1 is GTSNPN, CDR2 SVGIG, per germline (reference sequence). CDR3 residues: CAWSVVGGANYGYTF. CDR3 DNA sequence: TGTGCCTGGAGTGTAGTTGGGGGAGCTAACTATGGCTACACCTTC. The variable domain in full, completed from reference TRBV30 and TRBJ1-2, reads SQTIHQWPATLVQPVGSPLSLECTVEGTSNPNLYWYRQAAGRGLQLLFYSVGIGQISSEVPQNLSASRPQDRQFILSSKKLLLSDSGFYLCAWSVVGGANYGYTFGSGTRLTVV.

V and J are TRBV6-1 and TRBJ2-7; 11 bases agree with TRBD2. J gave up 2 bases and V 5 bases, and 5 bases lay outside the gene matches. This CDR3 is 15 amino acids long. The germline V gene encodes CDR1 MNHNS and CDR2 SASEGT. The CDR3, as DNA: TGTGCCAGCAGTCCAGCTAGCGGGAGGACCTACGAGCAGTACTTC. Protein: CASSPASGRTYEQYF.

The chain combines TRBV6-5 with TRBJ2-5; D possibly corresponds to TRBD1 (6 bases). CDR3 length equals 16 residues. V lost 2 bases, J lost 7 bases, and 20 bases lay in between. Germline CDR1 MNHEY, CDR2 SVGAGI. CDR3 sequence: CASSYPPGGTRGTQYF. The CDR3 DNA sequence: TGTGCCAGCAGTTACCCCCCCGGTGGGACAAGAGGGACCCAGTACTTC.

The chain combines TRBV5-8 with TRBJ1-1, with 11 bases that match TRBD1. Germline V gives CDR1 SGHTS, CDR2 YDEGEE. Trimming removed 4 bases from V and 6 bases from J; junction bases left unmatched: 5. The CDR3 runs to 14 residues. Here the CDR3 reads CASSSGQGAAEAFF. For the CDR3, the DNA is TGTGCCAGCAGCAGCGGACAGGGGGCCGCTGAAGCTTTCTTT.

On this clone itself: Other DNA sequences in this sample translate to the same CDR3. The V gene is TRBV9, the J gene TRBJ2-3, with D maybe TRBD1 (5 bases). Trimming shortened V by 1 base and J by 0 bases, and 6 bases separated the two germline ends. CDR1 is SGDLS, CDR2 YYNGEE, per germline. The CDR3 runs to 14 residues. The CDR3 spells CASSVRGSTDTQYF. CDR3 DNA sequence: TGTGCCAGCAGCGTAAGGGGTAGCACAGATACGCAGTATTTT. The full variable domain, its missing parts supplied by reference TRBV9 and TRBJ2-3, is DSGVTQTPKHLITATGQRVTLRCSPRSGDLSVYWYQQSLDQGLQFLIQYYNGEERAKGNILERFSAQQFPDLHSELNLSSLELGDSALYFCASSVRGSTDTQYFGPGTRLTVL.

The genes are TRBV4-3 and TRBJ2-6, with 7 bases that match TRBD2. Germline values: CDR1 LGHNA, CDR2 YSLEER. The CDR3 is 18 amino acids. The V and J ends lost 4 bases and 2 bases, in that order; junction bases with no gene match: 11. This CDR3 reads CASSPSPGGSTGANVLTF. CDR3 nucleotides: TGCGCCAGCAGCCCGTCTCCGGGCGGGAGTACTGGGGCCAACGTCCTGACTTTC.

The chain joins TRBV6-1 to TRBJ1-6; 8 bases fit TRBD1. CDR1 is MNHNS and CDR2 is SASEGT in the germline V gene. This CDR3 is 19 amino acids long. V shed 2 bases, J shed 2 bases, and the junction held 11 bases outside the gene matches. The CDR3 DNA is TGTGCCAGCAGTGAATATCCAGGGGGCGCAGGGGCCTATAATTCACCCCTCCACTTT. Its protein is CASSEYPGGAGAYNSPLHF.

The V gene is TRBV28, the J gene TRBJ1-2; maybe TRBD1 (5 bases). CDR1 is MDHEN, CDR2 SYDVKM, per germline. The CDR3 covers 16 residues. Trimming removed 5 bases at V and 5 bases at J, with 21 bases between. The CDR3 DNA follows: TGTGCCAGCAGTCGCGCCGCTGGGGCAAAAATATATGGCTACACCTTC. Translating gives CASSRAAGAKIYGYTF.

V gene TRBV10-2 combines with J gene TRBJ2-2, with D possibly being TRBD2 (6 bases). CDR1 and CDR2 (germline): WSHSY, SAAADI. The germline V and J ends were trimmed by 4 bases and 4 bases, with 13 bases remaining between them. CDR3 length: 15 amino acids. CDR3 bases: TGCGCCAGCAGTGGGTTCGGGGACTCCACCGGGGAGCTGTTTTTT. Encoded protein: CASSGFGDSTGELFF.

The CDR3, as DNA: TGTGCCAGCAGCTTAGCCGCAGGGGGGCAGTACTTC. Translating it yields CASSLAAGGQYF. The chain carries TRBV11-2 and TRBJ2-7, with 7 positions matching TRBD1. V lost 1 base to trimming and J lost 9 bases; unmatched junction nucleotides: 3. Germline lookup yields CDR1 SGHAT and CDR2 FQNNGV. The CDR3 runs to 12 residues. Supplemented by reference TRBV11-2 and TRBJ2-7, the full variable domain reads EAGVAQSPRYKIIEKRQSVAFWCNPISGHATLYWYQQILGQGPKLLIQFQNNGVVDDSQLPKDRFSAERLKGVDSTLKIQPAKLEDSAVYLCASSLAAGGQYFGPGTRLTVT.

This sequence joins TRBV6-1 and TRBJ2-7; TRBD1 might be the D (5 bases). This CDR3 contains 12 residues. Germline V gene sequence: CDR1 MNHNS, CDR2 SASEGT. V lost 6 bases to trimming and J lost 4 bases, with 10 bases between them. For the CDR3, the DNA is TGTGCCAGCAGGCGGACATTTTACGAGCAGTACTTC. Translating it yields CASRRTFYEQYF.